This T cell receptor beta chain was documented in a study of T-cell memory formation after mild COVID-19. The CDR3 extends over 15 amino acids. Trimming stripped 5 bases from V and 2 bases from J, with 12 bases between. Germline lookup yields CDR1 MGHDK and CDR2 SYGVNS. TCRdb passed the 5' RACE reads through MiXCR, listing each CDR3 protein once. The sample shows approximately 390,000 distinct CDR3 sequences, around a sixth of them seen only once. Sequencing was done on a sample of PBMCs or a T cell subset sorted from them (not recorded which). The chain recombines TRBV25-1 with TRBJ2-2; D may be TRBD1 (5 bases). The clonotype was recovered from a man between 18 and 29 years old who had mild COVID-19 (a few samples of this study predate the infection). Cell type and time point are not known. CDR3: CASSFLGVNTGELFF. The CDR3 region has the DNA TGTGCCAGCAGTTTCCTAGGGGTAAACACCGGGGAGCTGTTTTTT.